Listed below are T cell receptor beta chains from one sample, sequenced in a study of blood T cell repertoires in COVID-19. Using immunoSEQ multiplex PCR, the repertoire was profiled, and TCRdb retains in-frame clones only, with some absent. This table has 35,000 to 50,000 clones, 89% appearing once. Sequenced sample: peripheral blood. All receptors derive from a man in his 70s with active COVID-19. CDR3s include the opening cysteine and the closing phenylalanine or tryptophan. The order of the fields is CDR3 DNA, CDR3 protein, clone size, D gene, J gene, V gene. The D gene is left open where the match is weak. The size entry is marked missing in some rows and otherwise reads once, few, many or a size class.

TGTGCCAGCAGTTTCGGGGACAGGGCCTACAATGAGCAGTTCTTC | CASSFGDRAYNEQFF | . | TRBD1 | TRBJ2-1 | TRBV28
TGTGCCAGCAGCCAAACAGTTAGGTGGACTACAATGAGTGAGCAGTTCTTC | CASSQTVRWTTMSEQFF | once | . | TRBJ2-1 | TRBV21-1
TGCGCCAGCAGCCAAGCGGCGGGGGAGAACACCGGGGAGCTGTTTTTT | CASSQAAGENTGELFF | . | TRBD2 | TRBJ2-2 | TRBV4-1
TGTGCCAGCAGCTTAAAGACAGCGACTAGCACAGATACGCAGTATTTT | CASSLKTATSTDTQYF | . | . | TRBJ2-3 | TRBV5-6
TGTGCCAGTAGTGTGGACAGGGGCGCCACTGATACGCAGTATTTT | CASSVDRGATDTQYF | . | TRBD1 | TRBJ2-3 | TRBV19
TGTGCCAGCAGCTTGGGACTAGCGGGGCCACCGAACACCGGGGAGCTGTTTTTT | CASSLGLAGPPNTGELFF | . | TRBD2 | TRBJ2-2 | TRBV7-2
TGTGCCAGCAGCTTAACGCGGGGGGCCGAGCAGTACTTC | CASSLTRGAEQYF | . | TRBD2 | TRBJ2-7 | TRBV11-3
TGTGCCAGCAGGATCGACAGGGGGAACACTGAAGCTTTCTTT | CASRIDRGNTEAFF | few | TRBD1 | TRBJ1-1 | TRBV6-5
TGTGCCAGCAGCGTAGCGGGGGGGCCCACCGGGGAGCTGTTTTTT | CASSVAGGPTGELFF | . | TRBD2 | TRBJ2-2 | TRBV7-3
TGCGCCAGCAGCTCAGGACTAGCCCCCAATGAGCAGTTCTTC | CASSSGLAPNEQFF | . | TRBD2 | TRBJ2-1 | TRBV5-1
TGCGCCAGCAGTGCTAGGACTAGCGGGGGGGAGAACACCGGGGAGCTGTTTTTT | CASSARTSGGENTGELFF | . | TRBD2 | TRBJ2-2 | TRBV10-1
TGTGCCAGCGGTTCACCCGGGACAGGGGATTCACCCCTCCACTTT | CASGSPGTGDSPLHF | . | TRBD1 | TRBJ1-6 | TRBV28
TGTGCCAGCAGCCCACAGGGGGATTACAATGAGCAGTTCTTC | CASSPQGDYNEQFF | . | TRBD1 | TRBJ2-1 | TRBV5-6
TGTGCCAGCAGCATTTCCCTTGGCACAGATACGCAGTATTTT | CASSISLGTDTQYF | . | . | TRBJ2-3 | TRBV7-2
TGTGCCAGCAGCCTATATAGTCCGCGGATCGCCTACGAGCAGTACTTC | CASSLYSPRIAYEQYF | . | . | TRBJ2-7 | TRBV7-2
TGTGCCAGCAGCGGTAAGACAGGGATGATGACTGAAGCTTTCTTT | CASSGKTGMMTEAFF | once | TRBD1 | TRBJ1-1 | TRBV5-4
TGTGCCAGTAGCAACAGGGGAGGCTCCTACAATGAGCAGTTCTTC | CASSNRGGSYNEQFF | . | . | TRBJ2-1 | TRBV19
TGCGCCAGCAGCCAAGGCGCGGGGGGCATCTCCTATAATTCACCCCTCCACTTT | CASSQGAGGISYNSPLHF | . | . | TRBJ1-6 | TRBV4-3
TGTGCCAGCAGTGAAGTAGCGGGGGGGCGAAATGAGCAGTTCTTC | CASSEVAGGRNEQFF | . | TRBD2 | TRBJ2-1 | TRBV6-1
TGTGCCAGCAGCCCTTTCCGGGATTCACCCCTCCACTTT | CASSPFRDSPLHF | . | . | TRBJ1-6 | TRBV11-2
TGTGCCAGCAGCGATCAGACAGGGTTTAAAAACTATGGCTACACCTTC | CASSDQTGFKNYGYTF | . | TRBD1 | TRBJ1-2 | TRBV9
TGTGCCAGCAGCTTATCTGTGAGCACAGATACGCAGTATTTT | CASSLSVSTDTQYF | . | . | TRBJ2-3 | TRBV7-2
TGTGCCAGCAGCTTTGCCAGCGGGGACGACTTTGTAGATACGCAGTATTTT | CASSFASGDDFVDTQYF | . | TRBD2 | TRBJ2-3 | TRBV7-9
TGTGCCAGTAGTGTTCCCGGGACAACTGGCTACACCTTC | CASSVPGTTGYTF | . | . | TRBJ1-2 | TRBV19
TGCGCCAGCAGCTTGGCCTTACTAGCGGGGAATGAGCAGTTCTTC | CASSLALLAGNEQFF | . | TRBD2 | TRBJ2-1 | TRBV5-1
TGTGCCGCTGGAGGGGTGAACACTGAAGCTTTCTTT | CAAGGVNTEAFF | . | . | TRBJ1-1 | TRBV28
TGCGCCAGCAGTTCGGGACAGTTTGGAACTAATGAAAAACTGTTTTTT | CASSSGQFGTNEKLFF | . | TRBD1 | TRBJ1-4 | TRBV10-2
TGTGCCAGCAGCTTAGGAGGGACAGGGTACGAGCAGTACTTC | CASSLGGTGYEQYF | . | TRBD1 | TRBJ2-7 | TRBV11-2
TGTGCCAGCAGTTTTGACGGGAATTCACCCCTCCACTTT | CASSFDGNSPLHF | . | . | TRBJ1-6 | TRBV12-3/TRBV12-4
TGTGCCAGCAGACGACAGGGGGCAAAGGTTCAGCCCCAGCATTTT | CASRRQGAKVQPQHF | . | TRBD1 | TRBJ1-5 | TRBV6-6
TGTGCCAGCAGTCTATCGGGACTAGACGAGCAGTACTTC | CASSLSGLDEQYF | . | TRBD2 | TRBJ2-7 | TRBV6-2/TRBV6-3
TGTGCCAGCAGTGAAGCAGGGACAGGGGTTTACAATGAGCAGTTCTTC | CASSEAGTGVYNEQFF | . | TRBD1 | TRBJ2-1 | TRBV2
TGTGCCAGCAGCTTAGTGCTAGCGGTAGGCGATACGCAGTATTTT | CASSLVLAVGDTQYF | . | TRBD2 | TRBJ2-3 | TRBV7-2
TGCGCCAGCAGCCAAGACGGGCGGGGGGGCGGCGGTGAGCAGTTCTTC | CASSQDGRGGGGEQFF | . | TRBD2 | TRBJ2-1 | TRBV4-3
TGTGCCAGCCAAACCAGGGGGCTGGAGCAGTACTTC | CASQTRGLEQYF | few | TRBD1 | TRBJ2-7 | TRBV13
TGCGCCAGCAGCCAAGATAACGGGGGACGATACAATGAGCAGTTCTTC | CASSQDNGGRYNEQFF | . | . | TRBJ2-1 | TRBV4-3
TGCGCCAGCAGCCCAAAGGGGGCTAGCTCCTACAATGAGCAGTTCTTC | CASSPKGASSYNEQFF | once | TRBD1 | TRBJ2-1 | TRBV5-1
TGTGCCAGCAGCCTAGACAGGGCGGGCACTGAAGCTTTCTTT | CASSLDRAGTEAFF | . | TRBD1 | TRBJ1-1 | TRBV7-3
TGTGCCAGCAGCCAAGCGACAGTTAACACCGGGGAGCTGTTTTTT | CASSQATVNTGELFF | . | . | TRBJ2-2 | TRBV3-1/TRBV3-2
TGTGCCAGCAGTTATGGGGAGTGGCTAAGAGACTATGGCTACACCTTC | CASSYGEWLRDYGYTF | . | . | TRBJ1-2 | TRBV6-2/TRBV6-3
TGTGCCAGCAGCTTAGGAGCGGGGGGGCCATCAGATACGCAGTATTTT | CASSLGAGGPSDTQYF | . | TRBD2 | TRBJ2-3 | TRBV7-9